The following is a TCR beta chain sequence with its context. This sample is drawn from a study of control samples from healthy donors and cancer patients. CDR1 is SGHRS, CDR2 YFSETQ, per germline. Trimming cost V 4 bases and J 1 base, with 14 bases left between them. This CDR3 comprises 15 residues. Here immunoSEQ multiplex PCR was the method, and the copy in TCRdb shows in-frame clones only, minus some. The data show roughly 130,000 clones, with about 93% seen just once and less than 2.5% held by the top ten. The sequence came from a man younger than 35 in good health. The chain couples TRBV5-1 to TRBJ1-1; D unresolved. The sequencing sample was made of blood. The CDR3 DNA is TGCGCCAGCAGCCAAATCAGCGCGAGGAACACTGAAGCTTTCTTT. Protein sequence: CASSQISARNTEAFF. Together with reference TRBV5-1 and TRBJ1-1, the CDR3 gives the full variable domain: KAGVTQTPRYLIKTRGQQVTLSCSPISGHRSVSWYQQTPGQGLQFLFEYFSETQRNKGNFPGRFSGRQFSNSRSEMNVSTLELGDSALYLCASSQISARNTEAFFGQGTRLTVV.